These 21 T cell receptor beta chains came from one sample sequenced in a study of CD4 T cells in relation to SARS-CoV-2 and coronaviruses. Sequencing was performed with immunoSEQ multiplex PCR; in TCRdb, only in-frame clones are kept and a portion is missing. The table lists about 19,000 clones, around four fifths of them singletons. The antigens these receptors bind are not known. Unexposed donor CD4+ T cells date from about 2011-2018, before the COVID-19 pandemic. Isolation of CD4+ T cells took place after roughly nine days in culture. Sample: CD4+ T cells from PBMCs, cultured in vitro. The source is a human donor in good health.

The chain is built from TRBV3-1 (or the pseudogene TRBV3-2) and TRBJ1-1; no clear D gene. The V and J ends lost 4 bases and 2 bases respectively, with 11 bases between them. The CDR3 consists of 14 residues. CDR1 is LGHDT, CDR2 YNNKEL, per germline (reference sequence). The CDR3 coding sequence is TGTGCCAGCAGCCGGAAGGAAACAAACACTGAAGCTTTCTTT. This gives the protein CASSRKETNTEAFF.

The rearrangement uses TRBV28 and TRBJ2-7, with D possibly TRBD1 on 5 matching bases. V was clipped by 8 bases and J by 7 bases, with 18 bases between them. CDR3 size: 13 residues. The germline V gene encodes CDR1 MDHEN and CDR2 SYDVKM. CDR3: CASGVTSGWEQYF. DNA for the CDR3: TGTGCCAGCGGAGTTACTTCAGGGTGGGAGCAGTACTTC.

This chain connects TRBV19 to TRBJ2-2; D ambiguous. Germline-derived CDR1 and CDR2 are LNHDA and SQIVND (reference sequence). This CDR3 region has 13 residues. V lost 7 bases and J lost 5, with 11 bases in between. CDR3 sequence reads: CASTTIGTGELFF. The CDR3 nucleotides are TGTGCCAGTACCACAATCGGGACCGGGGAGCTGTTTTTT.

V usage is TRBV4-1 and J usage is TRBJ1-4; D ambiguous. This CDR3 is built from 16 residues. Trimming shortened V by 4 bases and J by 0 bases, and 12 bases separated the two germline ends. Germline loops: CDR1 MGHRA, CDR2 YSYEKL. DNA for the CDR3: TGCGCCAGCAGCCGCTCACAGATTGCAACTAATGAAAAACTGTTTTTT. Its protein product is CASSRSQIATNEKLFF.

The V call is TRBV5-6, the J call TRBJ2-7; tentative D call: TRBD2 (5 bases). V lost 6 bases and J 0 bases, leaving 19 bases between the germline ends. Looked up from germline, CDR1 is SGHDT and CDR2 is YYEEEE. The CDR3 has 16 residues. The CDR3 loop reads CASTHPRDKASYEQYF. The CDR3 nucleotides are TGTGCCAGCACCCACCCCCGGGATAAGGCCTCCTACGAGCAGTACTTC.

The genes are TRBV29-1 and TRBJ1-1, with 7 bases matching TRBD1. Trimming cost V 4 bases and J 4 bases; bases outside gene matches: 9. This CDR3 region has 14 residues. The germline CDR1 and CDR2 sequences are SQVTM and ANQGSEA. CDR3 loop: CSVALAGGGTEAFF. In DNA form, the CDR3 reads TGCAGCGTTGCTCTCGCAGGGGGTGGCACTGAAGCTTTCTTT.

The chain joins TRBV9 to TRBJ1-1, with 7 bases identical to TRBD1. The V gene's germline CDR1 is SGDLS and CDR2 YYNGEE. Losses at the gene ends were 4 bases for V and 0 bases for J; bases not matched to a gene: 9. This CDR3 contains 16 residues. The CDR3 DNA is TGTGCCAGCAGCACCCGACAGGGTCCCCTGAACACTGAAGCTTTCTTT. Protein: CASSTRQGPLNTEAFF.

This clone was counted once. This chain joins TRBV19 and TRBJ2-3, with D perhaps being TRBD1 or TRBD2 (5 bases each). The germline V and J ends were trimmed by 0 bases and 1 base, with 8 bases remaining between them. Looked up from germline, CDR1 is LNHDA and CDR2 is SQIVND (reference sequence). The CDR3 length is 15 residues. Written as DNA, the CDR3 is TGTGCCAGTAGTATAGATCCGGGGCGCACAGATACGCAGTATTTT. It is translated as CASSIDPGRTDTQYF.

The chain employs TRBV5-4 and TRBJ1-2; D not certain. Germline lookup yields CDR1 SGHNT and CDR2 YYREEE (reference sequence). Between the trimmed V and J ends, which lost 4 bases and 8 bases, there was a span of 21 bases. The CDR3 consists of 15 residues. The chain's CDR3 is CASSNPGSVPLGYTF. In nucleotides, the CDR3 is TGTGCCAGCAGCAATCCGGGCTCCGTTCCGCTAGGCTACACCTTC. The full variable domain, its missing parts supplied by reference TRBV5-4 and TRBJ1-2, is ETGVTQSPTHLIKTRGQQVTLRCSSQSGHNTVSWYQQALGQGPQFIFQYYREEENGRGNFPPRFSGLQFPNYSSELNVNALELDDSALYLCASSNPGSVPLGYTFGSGTRLTVV.

J is TRBJ2-5 and V is TRBV11-3, with TRBD1 as a possible D gene (5 bases). Trimming shortened V by 5 bases and J by 5 bases, and 9 bases separated the two germline ends. Germline values: CDR1 SGHNT, CDR2 YENEEA. The CDR3 covers 12 residues. CDR3 sequence: CASSGAGETQYF. CDR3 in DNA: TGTGCCAGCAGCGGGGCAGGGGAGACCCAGTACTTC.

This clone was detected a few times. V and J are TRBV9 and TRBJ2-1; perhaps TRBD2 as D (5 bases). V shed 0 bases and J shed 4 bases, with 8 bases lying between them. Germline V lookup: CDR1 SGDLS, CDR2 YYNGEE. The CDR3 sequence is 14 residues long. As DNA, the CDR3 is TGTGCCAGCAGCGTAGTAGGGAGTTACAATGAGCAGTTCTTC. Residues: CASSVVGSYNEQFF. Full variable domain (rest looked up from reference TRBV9 and TRBJ2-1): DSGVTQTPKHLITATGQRVTLRCSPRSGDLSVYWYQQSLDQGLQFLIQYYNGEERAKGNILERFSAQQFPDLHSELNLSSLELGDSALYFCASSVVGSYNEQFFGPGTRLTVL.

V gene TRBV7-9 combines with J gene TRBJ1-2; D is uncertain. V was shortened by 1 base and J by 0 bases, with 3 bases between the two germline ends. Germline CDR1 and CDR2: SEHNR and FQNEAQ (reference sequence). The CDR3 runs to 13 residues. CDR3 sequence: CASSLDTNYGYTF. As DNA, the CDR3 is TGTGCCAGCAGCTTAGACACTAACTATGGCTACACCTTC.

The V gene is TRBV5-6, the J gene TRBJ2-3; D gene unclear. This CDR3 comprises 14 residues. The V and J ends lost 0 bases and 2 bases respectively, with 7 bases between them. From germline, CDR1 is SGHDT and CDR2 YYEEEE. The CDR3 reads CASSLGYPTDTQYF. CDR3 nucleotide sequence: TGTGCCAGCAGCTTGGGGTACCCCACAGATACGCAGTATTTT. Full variable domain (rest looked up from reference TRBV5-6 and TRBJ2-3): DAGVTQSPTHLIKTRGQQVTLRCSPKSGHDTVSWYQQALGQGPQFIFQYYEEEERQRGNFPDRFSGHQFPNYSSELNVNALLLGDSALYLCASSLGYPTDTQYFGPGTRLTVL.

The V and J genes are TRBV19 and TRBJ1-2; D might be TRBD1 (5 bases). Germline values: CDR1 LNHDA, CDR2 SQIVND (reference sequence). The V end lost 6 bases, the J end lost 2 bases, and 13 bases lay between the germline ends. This CDR3 has 14 amino acids. CDR3 sequence reads: CASSYLTENYGYTF. The CDR3 nucleotides read TGTGCCAGTAGCTACCTGACAGAAAACTATGGCTACACCTTC.

The genes are TRBV29-1 and TRBJ2-3; 10 bases are shared with TRBD1. Germline V CDR1 and CDR2: SQVTM, ANQGSEA. Unmatched junction bases numbered 11, after V lost 4 bases and J lost 4 bases. The CDR3 runs 16 residues. CDR3 protein: CSVGRRDRGRADTQYF. The CDR3 DNA reads as TGCAGCGTTGGACGCCGGGACAGGGGTCGGGCAGATACGCAGTATTTT.

This clone was detected only a few times. This rearrangement joins TRBV5-5 to TRBJ1-6; no clear D gene. The CDR3 is 13 amino acids. Germline loops: CDR1 SGHKS, CDR2 YYEKEE (reference sequence). The V end was cut by 0 bases, the J end by 7 bases, with 5 bases between. The CDR3 DNA sequence: TGTGCCAGCAGCTTGGATTGGAATTCACCCCTCCACTTT. Residues: CASSLDWNSPLHF.

A remark on this clone: Sequence at one end of the junction differs from germline and may be a read error. The J gene is TRBJ2-7, the V gene TRBV6-2 or TRBV6-3, with 7 bases aligning to TRBD1. Per germline, CDR1 MNHEY and CDR2 SVGEGT. The CDR3 is made up of 13 amino acids. The CDR3: CASSSLRDRVSNF. DNA of the CDR3: TGTGCCAGCAGTTCCCTACGTGACAGGGTTTCGAACTTC.

This rearrangement joins TRBV27 to TRBJ2-5, with D unclear. Trimming stripped 7 bases from V and 7 bases from J, with 19 bases between. The CDR3 covers 14 residues. Germline V gene data show CDR1 as MNHEY and CDR2 as SMNVEV (reference sequence). The CDR3, as DNA: TGTGCCAGCATGATACGATCCCGGTCGGCGACCCAGTACTTC. Protein product: CASMIRSRSATQYF.

The rearrangement links TRBV21-1 to TRBJ1-1; the D call TRBD1 from the table was never checked on the DNA. TRBV21-1 is a documented pseudogene. This CDR3 is 15 amino acids long. This chain's CDR3 is CASSKGHSENTEAFF. The CDR3 DNA is TGTGCCAGCAGCAAAGGACACAGTGAGAACACTGAAGCTTTCTTT.

V usage is TRBV28 and J usage is TRBJ1-2; D possibly corresponds to TRBD1 (5 bases). The CDR3 is 16 residues long. Germline-derived CDR1 and CDR2 are MDHEN and SYDVKM. Trimming cost V 6 bases and J 1 base, with 18 bases left between them. CDR3 protein: CASRLTTASLNYGYTF. The CDR3 bases are TGTGCCAGCAGACTTACGACAGCCTCCCTTAACTATGGCTACACCTTC.

The chain employs TRBV11-2 and TRBJ1-2; TRBD1 might be the D (5 bases). The length of the CDR3 is 14 residues. V lost 3 bases, J lost 0 bases, and 8 bases lay in between. CDR1 and CDR2 from the germline V gene are SGHAT and FQNNGV. CDR3 in amino acids: CASSFDRANYGYTF. CDR3 sequence (DNA): TGTGCCAGCAGCTTCGACAGAGCTAACTATGGCTACACCTTC.